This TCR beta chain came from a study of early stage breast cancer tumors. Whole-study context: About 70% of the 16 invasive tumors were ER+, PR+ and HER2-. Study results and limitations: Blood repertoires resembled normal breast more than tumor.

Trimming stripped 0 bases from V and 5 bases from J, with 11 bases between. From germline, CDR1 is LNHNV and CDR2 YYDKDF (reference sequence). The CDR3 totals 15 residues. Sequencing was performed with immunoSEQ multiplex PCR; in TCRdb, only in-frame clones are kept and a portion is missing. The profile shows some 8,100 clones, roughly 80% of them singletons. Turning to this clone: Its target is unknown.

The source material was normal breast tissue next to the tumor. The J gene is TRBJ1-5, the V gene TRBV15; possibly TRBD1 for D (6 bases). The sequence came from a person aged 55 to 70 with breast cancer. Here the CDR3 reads CATSRDKGVDQPQHF. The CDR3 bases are TGTGCCACCAGCAGAGATAAGGGGGTAGATCAGCCCCAGCATTTT. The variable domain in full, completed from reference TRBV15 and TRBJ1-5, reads DAMVIQNPRYQVTQFGKPVTLSCSQTLNHNVMYWYQQKSSQAPKLLFHYYDKDFNNEADTPDNFQSRRPNTSFCFLDIRSPGLGDTAMYLCATSRDKGVDQPQHFGDGTRLSIL.